The 16 T cell receptor beta chains given below trace back to one sample, sequenced in a study of neurological immune-mediated disorders. MiXCR, run by TCRdb on the 5' RACE reads, gives a single entry per CDR3 protein. The sample has 50,000 to 60,000 distinct CDR3 sequences, 4% seen once. The source material was CD4+ T cells from blood. The receptor set was obtained from a middle-aged woman with multiple sclerosis.

This clonotype occurred many times. The gene calls are TRBV7-8 and TRBJ2-7; TRBD2 aligns across 11 bases. The V segment lost 1 base and the J segment 2 bases; nucleotides outside the gene matches: 1. Germline CDR1 SGHVS, CDR2 FQNEAQ. The CDR3 consists of 15 residues. The DNA for the CDR3 is TGTGCCAGCAGCTTAGGTAGCGGGGGGGCCTACGAGCAGTACTTC. Its translation is CASSLGSGGAYEQYF.

This clonotype was detected ten times or more. This rearrangement joins TRBV5-4 to TRBJ2-3; D is ambiguous. The CDR3 contains 15 residues. The germline CDR1 and CDR2 sequences are SGHNT and YYREEE (reference sequence). V lost 3 bases to trimming and J lost 2 bases, with 13 bases between them. The CDR3 DNA follows: TGTGCCAGCAGCTCAAAAGAGGACGCCACAGATACGCAGTATTTT. It encodes CASSSKEDATDTQYF.

There are many counts of this clonotype. This chain connects TRBV7-6 to TRBJ2-7, with no clear D. Germline V gene sequence: CDR1 SGHVS, CDR2 FNYEAQ. V lost 4 bases and J lost 0, with 10 bases in between. The CDR3 loop spans 14 amino acids. The CDR3 DNA follows: TGTGCCAGCAGCTCAGTTCAGAGCTCCTACGAGCAGTACTTC. The encoded protein is CASSSVQSSYEQYF.

This clonotype was observed a handful of times. This chain joins TRBV5-5 and TRBJ2-3; D unclear. The germline V gene encodes CDR1 SGHKS and CDR2 YYEKEE (reference sequence). V was clipped by 1 base and J by 13 bases, with 13 bases between them. This CDR3 has 12 residues. The CDR3 spells CASSLRLGIEYF. The CDR3 nucleotides read TGTGCCAGCAGCTTGCGGTTGGGGATCGAGTATTTT.

This clonotype was detected ten times or more. The chain employs TRBV10-3 and TRBJ2-7; 7 bases fit TRBD1. V gave up 10 bases and J gave up 5 bases; unmatched junction bases: 11. This CDR3 contains 13 residues. From germline, CDR1 is ENHRY and CDR2 SYGVKD. CDR3 sequence reads: CATGLDRDHEQYF. The CDR3, as DNA: TGTGCCACCGGCCTAGACAGGGACCACGAGCAGTACTTC.

The sample holds many counts of this clonotype. A much bigger clone sits one base away, suggesting this may be a read error. V and J are TRBV28 and TRBJ1-6, with D uncertain. The CDR3 has 12 amino acids. Germline lookup yields CDR1 MDHEN and CDR2 SYDVKM. The CDR3 coding sequence is TGTGCCAACACCCTAAATGCTAACCCGACGGTCTTT. Protein: CANTLNANPTVF.

This clonotype has at least ten counts. The rearrangement joins TRBV5-1 to TRBJ2-1, with 9 bases matching TRBD2. The CDR3 totals 16 residues. V was clipped by 7 bases and J by 4 bases; unmatched bases: 12. Germline loops: CDR1 SGHRS, CDR2 YFSETQ. The DNA of the CDR3 is TGCGCCAGCGGCGGCGGTAGCGGGGGAGATTACAATGAGCAGTTCTTC. Protein: CASGGGSGGDYNEQFF.

This clonotype was seen at least ten times. The chain combines TRBV20-1 with TRBJ1-2; 7 bases fit TRBD1. Trimming removed 1 base from V and 3 bases from J; junction bases left unmatched: 2. This CDR3 spans 13 amino acids. In germline, CDR1 is DFQATT, CDR2 SNEGSKA (reference sequence). The CDR3 sequence: CSARGTGYYGYTF. The CDR3 region has the DNA TGCAGTGCTAGAGGGACAGGTTACTATGGCTACACCTTC.

Of note for this clonotype: This could be a read error, since a much larger clone is one nucleotide away. The chain uses TRBV3-1 and TRBJ1-6; no clear D gene. The CDR3 contains 14 residues. Germline CDR1 LGHDT, CDR2 YNNKEL (reference sequence). The CDR3 here is CTSSQLLTNSPLHF. The DNA for the CDR3 is TGTACCAGCAGCCAGCTTCTGACGAATTCACCCCTCCACTTT.

This clonotype was seen many times. The chain carries TRBV20-1 and TRBJ2-2; TRBD2 might be the D (5 bases). Deletions cut 3 bases from V and 6 bases from J, with 14 bases between. CDR3 length equals 14 residues. Germline V gene data show CDR1 as DFQATT and CDR2 as SNEGSKA (reference sequence). CDR3 bases: TGCAGTGCTAGGAGTCCTCGGGGTCCCGGGGAGCTGTTTTTT. It is translated as CSARSPRGPGELFF.

This clonotype occurred many times. The rearrangement links TRBV5-1 to TRBJ2-7; a possible D gene is TRBD1 (6 bases). The V end lost 0 bases, the J end lost 3 bases, and 10 bases lay between the germline ends. The length of the CDR3 is 14 residues. Germline values: CDR1 SGHRS, CDR2 YFSETQ. CDR3 DNA: TGCGCCAGCAGCTTGGACAGGGAAGTCTACGAGCAGTACTTC. Translating gives CASSLDREVYEQYF.

This clonotype came up many times. The rearrangement links TRBV7-9 to TRBJ1-5; D possibly corresponds to TRBD1 (5 bases). V was clipped by 1 base and J by 2 bases, with 12 bases between them. Germline CDR1 reads SEHNR; CDR2 reads FQNEAQ (reference sequence). CDR3 size: 16 residues. This chain's CDR3 is CASSLGRDRGNQPQHF. In nucleotides, the CDR3 is TGTGCCAGCAGCTTAGGCCGGGACCGGGGCAATCAGCCCCAGCATTTT.

As for this clonotype: A read error may be the cause here, since a much bigger clone is one base away. CDR3 region: CASSLSRTSGGTYNEQFF. The CDR3 bases are TGTGCCAGCAGCTTATCCAGGACTAGCGGGGGGACCTACAATGAGCAGTTCTTC. The chain uses TRBV9 and TRBJ2-1; 14 nucleotides line up with TRBD2. V lost 4 bases and J lost 2; bases outside the gene matches: 8. This CDR3 is built from 18 residues. The germline CDR1 and CDR2 sequences are SGDLS and YYNGEE.

The sample holds many counts of this clonotype. This chain connects TRBV7-9 to TRBJ2-3; TRBD2 matches at 7 bases. Unmatched junction bases numbered 11, after V lost 5 bases and J lost 3 bases. CDR1 SEHNR and CDR2 FQNEAQ come from the germline V gene (reference sequence). CDR3 size: 16 residues. The CDR3: CASSPGRGELTDTQYF. The CDR3 region has the DNA TGTGCCAGCAGCCCCGGTCGGGGGGAGCTTACAGATACGCAGTATTTT. The full variable domain, with the rest looked up from reference TRBV7-9 and TRBJ2-3, is DTGVSQNPRHKITKRGQNVTFRCDPISEHNRLYWYRQTLGQGPEFLTYFQNEAQLEKSRLLSDRFSAERPKGSFSTLEIQRTEQGDSAMYLCASSPGRGELTDTQYFGPGTRLTVL.

This clonotype is medium-sized (0.01 to 0.1%) within its sample. This sequence joins TRBV7-9 and TRBJ2-1; 8 bases match TRBD2. The CDR3 extends over 16 amino acids. From germline, CDR1 is SEHNR and CDR2 FQNEAQ (reference sequence). Trimming took 0 bases from V and 4 from J; bases not matched to a gene: 5. CDR3 nucleotides: TGTGCCAGCAGCTTAGCCCTAGCGGGCACGTACAATGAGCAGTTCTTC. Translated: CASSLALAGTYNEQFF. The complete variable domain, with remaining parts taken from reference TRBV7-9 and TRBJ2-1, reads DTGVSQNPRHKITKRGQNVTFRCDPISEHNRLYWYRQTLGQGPEFLTYFQNEAQLEKSRLLSDRFSAERPKGSFSTLEIQRTEQGDSAMYLCASSLALAGTYNEQFFGPGTRLTVL.

The table lists this clonotype with many counts. V and J are TRBV20-1 and TRBJ1-5, with a possible D match to TRBD1 (6 bases). The germline CDR1 and CDR2 sequences are DFQATT and SNEGSKA (reference sequence). CDR3 length: 15 residues. The V and J ends lost 2 bases and 0 bases respectively, with 11 bases between them. The CDR3 is CSARRTASSNQPQHF. The CDR3, as DNA: TGCAGTGCTAGACGGACAGCTAGTAGCAATCAGCCCCAGCATTTT.